These 30 T cell receptor beta chains were sequenced from one sample in a study of siplizumab effects on memory and regulatory T cells. The assay was immunoSEQ multiplex PCR, and TCRdb's table has in-frame clones only and misses some. The sample comprises roughly 100,000 clones, roughly 93% of which are singletons, and approximately 5.9% rests with the top ten. Sample: CD8+ T cells sorted from blood. All receptors come from a human donor in good health.

This clone was observed a few times. This chain joins TRBV5-1 and TRBJ2-3; TRBD1 matches at 7 bases. This CDR3 region has 13 residues. Germline loops: CDR1 SGHRS, CDR2 YFSETQ. V lost 6 bases, J lost 3 bases, and 4 bases stayed unmatched. The CDR3: CASNDRETDTQYF. The CDR3 region has the DNA TGCGCCAGCAACGACAGGGAGACAGATACGCAGTATTTT. The variable domain in full, completed from reference TRBV5-1 and TRBJ2-3, reads KAGVTQTPRYLIKTRGQQVTLSCSPISGHRSVSWYQQTPGQGLQFLFEYFSETQRNKGNFPGRFSGRQFSNSRSEMNVSTLELGDSALYLCASNDRETDTQYFGPGTRLTVL.

The chain links TRBV9 to TRBJ2-3, with a weak D call TRBD1 (5 bases). CDR3 length: 12 residues. Trimming removed 1 base at V and 5 bases at J, with 5 bases between. From germline, CDR1 is SGDLS and CDR2 YYNGEE. CDR3 protein: CASSVRGDTQYF. In nucleotides, the CDR3 is TGTGCCAGCAGCGTAAGGGGAGATACGCAGTATTTT.

The chain links TRBV5-6 to TRBJ2-4; TRBD1 aligns across 9 bases. With V trimmed by 4 bases and J by 5 bases, 10 bases remained unmatched. Looked up from germline, CDR1 is SGHDT and CDR2 is YYEEEE. This CDR3 spans 16 amino acids. The CDR3 loop is CASSPGGQGVENIQYF. In DNA, the CDR3 is TGTGCCAGCAGCCCCGGGGGACAGGGAGTGGAAAACATTCAGTACTTC. Drawing the rest from reference TRBV5-6 and TRBJ2-4, the complete variable domain is DAGVTQSPTHLIKTRGQQVTLRCSPKSGHDTVSWYQQALGQGPQFIFQYYEEEERQRGNFPDRFSGHQFPNYSSELNVNALLLGDSALYLCASSPGGQGVENIQYFGAGTRLSVL.

This sequence joins TRBV19 and TRBJ2-1; D is undetermined. Trimming removed 9 bases from V and 3 bases from J, with 15 bases in between. Germline CDR1 reads LNHDA; CDR2 reads SQIVND (reference sequence). The CDR3 covers 14 residues. CDR3 coding DNA: TGTGCCAGCTCCTGGGCGGCGAGCTACAATGAGCAGTTCTTC. This translates into CASSWAASYNEQFF.

This clone is a singleton in its sample. The chain joins TRBV6-6 to TRBJ1-1; D is ambiguous. Trimming removed 0 bases from V and 1 base from J, with 9 bases in between. The CDR3 length is 15 residues. Germline CDR1 MNHNY, CDR2 SVGAGI (reference sequence). CDR3 sequence reads: CASSYSVESNTEAFF. The CDR3 DNA reads TGTGCCAGCAGTTACTCGGTGGAGTCGAACACTGAAGCTTTCTTT.

The V gene is TRBV5-1, the J gene TRBJ2-1; 7 bases are shared with TRBD1. Per germline, CDR1 SGHRS and CDR2 YFSETQ. This CDR3 is 14 amino acids long. Trimming removed 2 bases from V and 8 bases from J; junction bases left unmatched: 7. DNA of the CDR3: TGCGCCAGCAGCTTTACAGGGGTCGGCGATGAGCAGTTCTTC. As protein: CASSFTGVGDEQFF. Combining the CDR3 with reference TRBV5-1 and TRBJ2-1 gives the whole variable domain KAGVTQTPRYLIKTRGQQVTLSCSPISGHRSVSWYQQTPGQGLQFLFEYFSETQRNKGNFPGRFSGRQFSNSRSEMNVSTLELGDSALYLCASSFTGVGDEQFFGPGTRLTVL.

The chain carries TRBV30 and TRBJ1-5, with D possibly being TRBD1 (6 bases). V lost 0 bases and J lost 1, with 19 bases in between. The CDR3 totals 18 residues. Germline lookup yields CDR1 GTSNPN and CDR2 SVGIG (reference sequence). This CDR3 is CAWSVRGAQRLSNQPQHF. CDR3 nucleotides: TGTGCCTGGAGTGTAAGGGGGGCGCAAAGATTAAGCAATCAGCCCCAGCATTTT.

This chain links TRBV19 with TRBJ2-2, with D hard to call. Between the trimmed V and J ends, which lost 9 bases and 6 bases, there was a span of 11 bases. Germline CDR1 reads LNHDA; CDR2 reads SQIVND (reference sequence). The CDR3 spans 12 residues. The CDR3 coding sequence is TGTGCCAGCAACAGTCTGGCCGGGGAGCTGTTTTTT. Its translation: CASNSLAGELFF.

This rearrangement joins TRBV6-5 to TRBJ1-2; no definite D call. The CDR3 consists of 13 residues. Trimming left V 2 bases short and J 2 bases short, with 6 bases between. Germline-derived CDR1 and CDR2 are MNHEY and SVGAGI. The CDR3 DNA is TGTGCCAGCAGTTACGGGCAGAACTATGGCTACACCTTC. This sequence encodes CASSYGQNYGYTF.

The chain carries TRBV5-4 and TRBJ2-7, with unresolved D. The CDR3 extends over 12 amino acids. V lost 0 bases, J lost 4 bases, and 5 bases lay in between. Germline CDR1 SGHNT, CDR2 YYREEE (reference sequence). CDR3 in DNA: TGTGCCAGCAGCTTGGGACGGTACGAGCAGTACTTC. This codes for CASSLGRYEQYF.

Judged by abundance, this clone is medium-sized. Different DNA sequences within this sample yield the same CDR3. CDR3: CASSPPQGSNTEAFF. The CDR3 DNA sequence: TGTGCCAGCAGCCCCCCACAGGGTTCCAACACTGAAGCTTTCTTT. The V gene is TRBV7-9, the J gene TRBJ1-1, with D maybe TRBD1 (6 bases). Germline V gives CDR1 SEHNR, CDR2 FQNEAQ (reference sequence). Trimming removed 5 bases from V and 2 bases from J, with 15 bases in between. The CDR3 sequence is 15 residues long.

The CDR3 loop reads CASSTSQGAMDEQYF. For the CDR3, the DNA is TGTGCCAGTAGTACCTCCCAGGGGGCGATGGACGAGCAGTACTTC. The V call is TRBV19, the J call TRBJ2-7, with 8 bases fitting TRBD1. The germline V gene has CDR1 LNHDA and CDR2 SQIVND (reference sequence). With V trimmed by 4 bases and J by 5 bases, 10 bases remained unmatched. The CDR3 is 15 amino acids.

The gene calls are TRBV13 and TRBJ2-7; 8 bases agree with TRBD2. CDR1 is PRHDT, CDR2 FYEKMQ, per germline (reference sequence). This CDR3 is built from 14 residues. With 3 bases clipped from V and 3 bases from J, the junction kept 4 bases outside the gene matches. Here the CDR3 reads CASSLSGSIYEQYF. The CDR3, as DNA: TGTGCCAGCAGCTTGAGCGGGAGTATCTACGAGCAGTACTTC.

The rearrangement uses TRBV7-3 and TRBJ2-1; D remains unclear. The germline V gene encodes CDR1 SGHTA and CDR2 FQGTGA. This CDR3 is built from 15 residues. V lost 4 bases to trimming and J lost 0 bases, with 10 bases between them. Here the CDR3 reads CASSSILSSYNEQFF. The CDR3 DNA follows: TGTGCCAGCAGCTCTATTTTAAGCTCCTACAATGAGCAGTTCTTC.

The gene calls are TRBV19 and TRBJ1-5; D unresolved. V lost 11 bases and J 4 bases, leaving 12 bases between the germline ends. Germline V gene sequence: CDR1 LNHDA, CDR2 SQIVND (reference sequence). The CDR3 sequence is 12 residues long. CDR3 nucleotides: TGTGCCTCCCGCCCAGCAAATCAGCCCCAGCATTTT. Its protein product is CASRPANQPQHF.

The CDR3 DNA reads TGTGCCAGCAGCCATCACGTCAGGGACACTGAAGCTTTCTTT. As protein: CASSHHVRDTEAFF. This rearrangement joins TRBV14 to TRBJ1-1, with D maybe TRBD1 (5 bases). The ends were cut back, 3 bases at V and 3 bases at J, with 11 bases in the middle. CDR3 length: 14 amino acids. Germline CDR1 and CDR2: SGHDN and FVKESK.

The J gene is TRBJ2-7, the V gene TRBV5-5; 7 bases match TRBD1. The germline V gene has CDR1 SGHKS and CDR2 YYEKEE (reference sequence). The V segment lost 3 bases and the J segment 1 base; nucleotides outside the gene matches: 7. The CDR3 covers 15 residues. For the CDR3, the DNA is TGTGCCAGCAGCTACGGCCGGGACAGTTCCTACGAGCAGTACTTC. This codes for CASSYGRDSSYEQYF. Supplemented by reference TRBV5-5 and TRBJ2-7, the full variable domain reads DAGVTQSPTHLIKTRGQQVTLRCSPISGHKSVSWYQQVLGQGPQFIFQYYEKEERGRGNFPDRFSARQFPNYSSELNVNALLLGDSALYLCASSYGRDSSYEQYFGPGTRLTVT.

The V gene is TRBV10-2, the J gene TRBJ2-2, with D uncertain. Trimming shortened V by 2 bases and J by 7 bases, and 23 bases separated the two germline ends. This CDR3 is built from 18 residues. Germline-derived CDR1 and CDR2 are WSHSY and SAAADI. The chain's CDR3 is CASSEAHRSTGVFGELFF. The CDR3 DNA reads as TGCGCCAGCAGTGAGGCACACCGATCCACTGGGGTTTTCGGGGAGCTGTTTTTT.

The chain is built from TRBV7-9 and TRBJ2-1, with D uncertain. The germline CDR1 and CDR2 sequences are SEHNR and FQNEAQ (reference sequence). The CDR3 covers 17 residues. The V gene lost 5 bases and the J gene lost 0 bases, with 17 bases spanning the gap. The CDR3 region has the DNA TGTGCCAGCAGCCCTGCTCTCCGGCAGAGCTCCTACAATGAGCAGTTCTTC. It specifies CASSPALRQSSYNEQFF.

J is TRBJ2-3 and V is TRBV7-9; D is possibly TRBD1 (5 bases). From germline, CDR1 is SEHNR and CDR2 FQNEAQ (reference sequence). The CDR3 extends over 12 amino acids. V was pared by 5 bases and J by 5 bases, with 8 bases between. CDR3 in amino acids: CASSPTEDTQYF. As DNA, the CDR3 is TGTGCCAGCAGCCCGACAGAAGATACGCAGTATTTT.

This clone appeared a single time. The chain joins TRBV6-1 to TRBJ1-5; D might be TRBD1 (6 bases). This CDR3 comprises 15 residues. V was shortened by 7 bases and J by 0 bases, with 13 bases between the two germline ends. The V gene's germline CDR1 is MNHNS and CDR2 SASEGT. CDR3 sequence: CASNSGDYSNQPQHF. The CDR3 region has the DNA TGTGCCAGCAACTCAGGGGATTATAGCAATCAGCCCCAGCATTTT.

The chain carries TRBV29-1 and TRBJ2-1; TRBD2 might be the D (5 bases). Between the trimmed V and J ends, which lost 0 bases and 5 bases, there was a span of 11 bases. This CDR3 contains 14 residues. CDR1 is SQVTM and CDR2 is ANQGSEA in the germline V gene. The CDR3 DNA reads TGCAGCGTTGAAGACACTAGATGGGACAATGAGCAGTTCTTC. Residues: CSVEDTRWDNEQFF.

The chain uses TRBV13 and TRBJ2-4; possibly TRBD1 for D (5 bases). The V end lost 4 bases, the J end lost 2 bases, and 21 bases lay between the germline ends. The CDR3 sequence is 18 residues long. Germline assignment: CDR1 PRHDT and CDR2 FYEKMQ (reference sequence). CDR3 coding DNA: TGTGCCAGCAGCTCCTACGACAGCCTCTTGCTGTCCAAAAACATTCAGTACTTC. Translated: CASSSYDSLLLSKNIQYF.

V gene TRBV5-1 combines with J gene TRBJ1-2; weak D call: TRBD1 (5 bases). Germline values: CDR1 SGHRS, CDR2 YFSETQ. V shed 6 bases and J shed 4 bases, with 13 bases lying between them. The CDR3 has 13 residues. The CDR3 region is CASMGQGPYGYTF. CDR3 sequence (DNA): TGCGCCAGCATGGGGCAGGGACCCTATGGCTACACCTTC.

V and J are TRBV5-6 and TRBJ2-7; D perhaps matches TRBD2 (5 bases). V lost 0 bases, J lost 0 bases, and 10 bases lay in between. The CDR3 contains 15 residues. CDR1 and CDR2 from the germline V gene are SGHDT and YYEEEE. CDR3 loop: CASSLDRGFSYEQYF. Written as DNA, the CDR3 is TGTGCCAGCAGCTTGGACAGAGGGTTCTCCTACGAGCAGTACTTC.

The V gene is TRBV9, the J gene TRBJ2-1, with 12 nucleotides matching TRBD2. The CDR3 is 15 amino acids. Trimming at V came to 6 bases and at J to 8 bases, leaving 9 bases not matched to a gene. In germline, CDR1 is SGDLS, CDR2 YYNGEE. CDR3 DNA sequence: TGTGCCAGCACACCGACTAGCGGGAGTATATATGAGCAGTTCTTC. Translation: CASTPTSGSIYEQFF.

This clone was seen more than once but under ten times. V and J are TRBV5-6 and TRBJ1-5; no definite D call. The V end lost 4 bases, the J end lost 4 bases, and 12 bases lay between the germline ends. In germline, CDR1 is SGHDT, CDR2 YYEEEE. This CDR3 has 14 residues. DNA of the CDR3: TGTGCCAGCAGCATTGGGATGACAAATCAGCCCCAGCATTTT. It encodes CASSIGMTNQPQHF.

The chain uses TRBV4-1 and TRBJ2-1; 10 nucleotides align to TRBD2. V trimming: 1 base; J trimming: 4 bases; junction bases outside the gene matches: 4. CDR1 MGHRA and CDR2 YSYEKL come from the germline V gene. The CDR3 runs 16 residues. CDR3 bases: TGCGCCAGCAGCCAAGCTACTAGCGGGGCTTACAATGAGCAGTTCTTC. The encoded protein is CASSQATSGAYNEQFF.

The J gene is TRBJ1-1, the V gene TRBV6-5; no clear D gene. This CDR3 is 13 amino acids long. V was pared by 2 bases and J by 4 bases, with 8 bases between. Germline V gene lookup returns CDR1 MNHEY and CDR2 SVGAGI. DNA of the CDR3: TGTGCCAGCAGTTACGCCCCGGTCACTGAAGCTTTCTTT. Its protein is CASSYAPVTEAFF.

The genes are TRBV9 and TRBJ1-5; D is ambiguous. Germline assignment: CDR1 SGDLS and CDR2 YYNGEE. The length of the CDR3 is 12 residues. V lost 7 bases, J lost 5 bases, and 10 bases lay in between. CDR3 bases: TGTGCCAGCGGCCCCGGGGATCAGCCCCAGCATTTT. The encoded protein is CASGPGDQPQHF.